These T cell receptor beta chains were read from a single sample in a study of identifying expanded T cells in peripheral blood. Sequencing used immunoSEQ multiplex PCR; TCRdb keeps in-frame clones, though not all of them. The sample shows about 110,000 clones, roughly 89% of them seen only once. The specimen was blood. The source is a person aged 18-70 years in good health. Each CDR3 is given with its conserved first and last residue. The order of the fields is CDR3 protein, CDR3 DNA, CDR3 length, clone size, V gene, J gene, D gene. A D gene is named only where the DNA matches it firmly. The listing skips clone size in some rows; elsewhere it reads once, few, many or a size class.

cdr3_aa: CATSRGNPGANVLTF
cdr3_nt: TGTGCCACCAGCAGAGGCAACCCTGGGGCCAACGTCCTGACTTTC
cdr3_length: 15
clone_size: .
v_call: TRBV15
j_call: TRBJ2-6
d_call: .

cdr3_aa: CASSLEAGGRYEQFF
cdr3_nt: TGTGCCAGCAGCTTAGAGGCGGGGGGAAGGTATGAGCAGTTCTTC
cdr3_length: 15
clone_size: .
v_call: TRBV7-2
j_call: TRBJ2-1
d_call: TRBD2

cdr3_aa: CASSFTTGRRPYEQYF
cdr3_nt: TGTGCCAGCAGCTTTACTACGGGCCGCCGCCCCTACGAGCAGTACTTC
cdr3_length: 16
clone_size: .
v_call: TRBV7-8
j_call: TRBJ2-7
d_call: .

cdr3_aa: CASLGRYNEQFF
cdr3_nt: TGTGCCAGCCTTGGGAGGTACAATGAGCAGTTCTTC
cdr3_length: 12
clone_size: .
v_call: TRBV2
j_call: TRBJ2-1
d_call: .

cdr3_aa: CASSIGDRDNEKLFF
cdr3_nt: TGTGCCAGTAGTATTGGAGACAGGGATAATGAAAAACTGTTTTTT
cdr3_length: 15
clone_size: few
v_call: TRBV19
j_call: TRBJ1-4
d_call: TRBD1

cdr3_aa: CASSSIRSAGAGNTIYF
cdr3_nt: TGTGCCAGCAGCTCGATCCGGAGTGCAGGGGCGGGAAACACCATATATTTT
cdr3_length: 17
clone_size: .
v_call: TRBV7-2
j_call: TRBJ1-3
d_call: .

cdr3_aa: CASSLSRFYEQYF
cdr3_nt: TGTGCCAGCAGCTTATCGAGGTTCTACGAGCAGTACTTC
cdr3_length: 13
clone_size: once
v_call: TRBV5-6
j_call: TRBJ2-7
d_call: .

cdr3_aa: CASRPRQVSYNEQFF
cdr3_nt: TGTGCCAGCAGGCCCCGACAGGTTTCCTACAATGAGCAGTTCTTC
cdr3_length: 15
clone_size: once
v_call: TRBV27
j_call: TRBJ2-1
d_call: .

cdr3_aa: CASSLGLNSPLHF
cdr3_nt: TGTGCCAGCAGCTTGGGGTTGAATTCACCCCTCCACTTT
cdr3_length: 13
clone_size: few
v_call: TRBV5-4
j_call: TRBJ1-6
d_call: .

cdr3_aa: CASSQSAANYGYTF
cdr3_nt: TGTGCCAGCAGCCAATCAGCAGCTAACTATGGCTACACCTTC
cdr3_length: 14
clone_size: once
v_call: TRBV16
j_call: TRBJ1-2
d_call: .

cdr3_aa: CASSVRVGEYEQYF
cdr3_nt: TGTGCCAGCAGCGTCAGGGTGGGTGAGTACGAGCAGTACTTC
cdr3_length: 14
clone_size: .
v_call: TRBV5-4
j_call: TRBJ2-7
d_call: .

cdr3_aa: CASSYSGKRGGSPLHF
cdr3_nt: TGTGCCAGCAGTTACTCTGGAAAGAGGGGTGGCTCACCCCTCCACTTT
cdr3_length: 16
clone_size: .
v_call: TRBV6-5
j_call: TRBJ1-6
d_call: .

cdr3_aa: CASSLGQGYKNIQYF
cdr3_nt: TGTGCCAGCAGCCTAGGACAGGGCTACAAAAACATTCAGTACTTC
cdr3_length: 15
clone_size: .
v_call: TRBV7-9
j_call: TRBJ2-4
d_call: TRBD1

cdr3_aa: CASRRGQGGETQYF
cdr3_nt: TGTGCCAGCAGACGGGGACAGGGGGGAGAGACCCAGTACTTC
cdr3_length: 14
clone_size: .
v_call: TRBV7-2
j_call: TRBJ2-5
d_call: TRBD1

cdr3_aa: CASTPGVWGGGNTIYF
cdr3_nt: TGTGCCAGCACCCCTGGGGTATGGGGTGGAGGAAACACCATATATTTT
cdr3_length: 16
clone_size: once
v_call: TRBV7-9
j_call: TRBJ1-3
d_call: .

cdr3_aa: CASSSKRDRDQPQHF
cdr3_nt: TGTGCCAGCAGCTCTAAAAGGGACAGGGATCAGCCCCAGCATTTT
cdr3_length: 15
clone_size: .
v_call: TRBV7-8
j_call: TRBJ1-5
d_call: TRBD1

cdr3_aa: CASSPEGFMNTEAFF
cdr3_nt: TGTGCCAGCAGCCCCGAAGGGTTCATGAACACTGAAGCTTTCTTT
cdr3_length: 15
clone_size: .
v_call: TRBV11-2
j_call: TRBJ1-1
d_call: .

cdr3_aa: CAISEGGGNGNQPQHF
cdr3_nt: TGTGCCATCAGTGAGGGAGGGGGAAATGGCAATCAGCCCCAGCATTTT
cdr3_length: 16
clone_size: .
v_call: TRBV10-3
j_call: TRBJ1-5
d_call: .

cdr3_aa: CARETGSNTGELFF
cdr3_nt: TGTGCCAGAGAGACAGGCTCGAACACCGGGGAGCTGTTTTTT
cdr3_length: 14
clone_size: .
v_call: TRBV2
j_call: TRBJ2-2
d_call: .

cdr3_aa: CASSYSAGTAFF
cdr3_nt: TGTGCCAGCAGTTACTCGGCGGGAACAGCCTTCTTT
cdr3_length: 12
clone_size: .
v_call: TRBV6-5
j_call: TRBJ1-1
d_call: .

cdr3_aa: CASGGGRSNYTF
cdr3_nt: TGTGCCAGCGGGGGGGGGAGGTCAAACTACACCTTC
cdr3_length: 12
clone_size: .
v_call: TRBV27
j_call: TRBJ1-2
d_call: .

cdr3_aa: CASSGQGTGYGYTF
cdr3_nt: TGTGCCAGTAGTGGCCAGGGAACGGGCTATGGCTACACCTTC
cdr3_length: 14
clone_size: .
v_call: TRBV19
j_call: TRBJ1-2
d_call: .

cdr3_aa: CASSTTGVNEKLFF
cdr3_nt: TGCGCCAGCAGCACGACAGGGGTAAATGAAAAACTGTTTTTT
cdr3_length: 14
clone_size: .
v_call: TRBV5-1
j_call: TRBJ1-4
d_call: TRBD1

cdr3_aa: CASSTPRGFEGYTF
cdr3_nt: TGTGCCAGCAGCACCCCTCGGGGCTTTGAGGGCTACACCTTC
cdr3_length: 14
clone_size: .
v_call: TRBV5-4
j_call: TRBJ1-2
d_call: .

cdr3_aa: CASSSRDGYTF
cdr3_nt: TGTGCCAGCAGTTCCAGGGATGGCTACACCTTC
cdr3_length: 11
clone_size: .
v_call: TRBV6-1
j_call: TRBJ1-2
d_call: .

cdr3_aa: CASSLVGDTQYF
cdr3_nt: TGTGCCAGCAGCTTAGTCGGTGATACGCAGTATTTT
cdr3_length: 12
clone_size: .
v_call: TRBV7-6
j_call: TRBJ2-3
d_call: .

cdr3_aa: CASSQDPTSTIYF
cdr3_nt: TGCGCCAGCAGCCAAGATCCGACCTCGACCATATATTTT
cdr3_length: 13
clone_size: .
v_call: TRBV4-3
j_call: TRBJ1-3
d_call: .

cdr3_aa: CASSSTWTYEQYF
cdr3_nt: TGTGCCAGCAGTTCTACATGGACCTACGAGCAGTACTTC
cdr3_length: 13
clone_size: .
v_call: TRBV27
j_call: TRBJ2-7
d_call: .

cdr3_aa: CASSQEDSRRNSPLHF
cdr3_nt: TGTGCCAGCAGCCAGGAGGACAGTCGACGGAATTCACCCCTCCACTTT
cdr3_length: 16
clone_size: .
v_call: TRBV4-2
j_call: TRBJ1-6
d_call: .

cdr3_aa: CASTRRSDWYNEQFF
cdr3_nt: TGTGCCAGTACTCGGCGCTCTGACTGGTACAATGAGCAGTTCTTC
cdr3_length: 15
clone_size: .
v_call: TRBV19
j_call: TRBJ2-1
d_call: .

cdr3_aa: CASSSAGGRTGELFF
cdr3_nt: TGTGCCAGCAGCTCCGCGGGGGGGCGGACCGGGGAGCTGTTTTTT
cdr3_length: 15
clone_size: .
v_call: TRBV7-7
j_call: TRBJ2-2
d_call: TRBD2

cdr3_aa: CASSQVQGLNQPQHF
cdr3_nt: TGCGCCAGCAGCCAGGTACAGGGTCTAAATCAGCCCCAGCATTTT
cdr3_length: 15
clone_size: .
v_call: TRBV4-1
j_call: TRBJ1-5
d_call: .

cdr3_aa: CASSLGTGRYGYTF
cdr3_nt: TGCGCCAGCAGCTTGGGGACAGGGAGGTATGGCTACACCTTC
cdr3_length: 14
clone_size: .
v_call: TRBV5-1
j_call: TRBJ1-2
d_call: TRBD1

cdr3_aa: CASSFRDADSPLHF
cdr3_nt: TGTGCCAGCAGCTTCCGGGACGCCGATTCACCCCTCCACTTT
cdr3_length: 14
clone_size: few
v_call: TRBV7-9
j_call: TRBJ1-6
d_call: .

cdr3_aa: CASSFLGGTGVETQYF
cdr3_nt: TGTGCCAGCAGTTTCCTTGGCGGGACAGGGGTAGAGACCCAGTACTTC
cdr3_length: 16
clone_size: .
v_call: TRBV6-5
j_call: TRBJ2-5
d_call: TRBD1

cdr3_aa: CASSFRQGALNTDTQYF
cdr3_nt: TGTGCCAGCAGCTTTCGACAGGGGGCGTTGAACACAGATACGCAGTATTTT
cdr3_length: 17
clone_size: .
v_call: TRBV7-2
j_call: TRBJ2-3
d_call: TRBD1

cdr3_aa: CASRTSGGQETQYF
cdr3_nt: TGTGCCAGCAGAACCTCAGGGGGCCAAGAGACCCAGTACTTC
cdr3_length: 14
clone_size: .
v_call: TRBV28
j_call: TRBJ2-5
d_call: TRBD1

cdr3_aa: CASSQDSGRVYEQYF
cdr3_nt: TGCGCCAGCAGCCAAGATTCCGGGAGAGTCTACGAGCAGTACTTC
cdr3_length: 15
clone_size: .
v_call: TRBV4-3
j_call: TRBJ2-7
d_call: .

cdr3_aa: CASSYSAETSEQYF
cdr3_nt: TGTGCCAGCAGTTACTCGGCGGAGACTTCCGAGCAGTACTTC
cdr3_length: 14
clone_size: .
v_call: TRBV6-5
j_call: TRBJ2-7
d_call: .